This TCR beta chain is drawn from a study of T cell repertoires in cytomegalovirus infection. Background on the study: Through public TCR beta signatures, both CMV infection and matching HLA type were indicated.

V lost 5 bases, J lost 2 bases, and 14 bases lay in between. Germline CDR1 is SEHNR and CDR2 is FQNEAQ (reference sequence). The length of the CDR3 is 15 residues. One entry per CDR3 protein, called by TCRdb with MiXCR from the reads. The table has nearly 650,000 distinct CDR3 sequences, 20% to 25% seen once. Study results and limitations: Of the TCR beta families, the public ones yielded a cumulative frequency that identified carriers of CMV plus the relevant HLA. It was HLA-C-restricted CMV-specific TCR beta clonotypes that dominated the response ex vivo.

This clonotype was found many times. Its specificity is not known. The source of this sequence is a human donor in good health (CMV status not recorded). Some clones in this sample may be carry-over from other donors' samples. V and J are TRBV7-9 and TRBJ2-3; possible D gene TRBD2, 6 bases. Sequenced input: CD8+ T cells from PBMCs. Written as DNA, the CDR3 is TGTGCCAGCAGCGGGACTGAAGCCTTCACAGATACGCAGTATTTT. It specifies CASSGTEAFTDTQYF.